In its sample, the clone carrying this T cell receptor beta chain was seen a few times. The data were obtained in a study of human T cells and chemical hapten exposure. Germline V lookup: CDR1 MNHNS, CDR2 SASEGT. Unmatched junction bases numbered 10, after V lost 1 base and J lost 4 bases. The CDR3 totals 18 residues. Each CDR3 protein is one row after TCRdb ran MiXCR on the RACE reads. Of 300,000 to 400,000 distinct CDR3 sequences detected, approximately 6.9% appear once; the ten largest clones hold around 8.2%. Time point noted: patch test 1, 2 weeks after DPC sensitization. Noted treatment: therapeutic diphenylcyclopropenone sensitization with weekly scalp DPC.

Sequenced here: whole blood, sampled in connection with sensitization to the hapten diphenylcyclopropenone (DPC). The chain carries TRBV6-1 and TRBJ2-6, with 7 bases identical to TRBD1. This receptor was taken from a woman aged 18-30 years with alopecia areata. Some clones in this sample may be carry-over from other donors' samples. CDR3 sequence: CASSEDPTGLGGANVLTF. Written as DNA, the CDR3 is TGTGCCAGCAGTGAAGACCCGACAGGGCTTGGAGGGGCCAACGTCCTGACTTTC.